This T cell receptor beta chain was profiled in a study of graft-versus-host responses after intestinal transplantation. The ends lost 0 bases at V and 4 bases at J; junction bases unmatched: 5. Germline CDR1 is SGHRS and CDR2 is YFSETQ. There are 18 residues in the CDR3. Findings and limits, study-wide: Within allografts, high graft-versus-host to host-versus-graft clonal ratios were seen among patients with graft-donor T cell macrochimerism.

A note on this clone: Its target is unknown.

This table comes from immunoSEQ multiplex PCR, and its TCRdb copy is limited to in-frame clones, with some not included. The table lists 50,000 to 80,000 clones, roughly nine tenths of them singletons. This chain uses TRBV5-1 with TRBJ2-3; 16 bases line up with TRBD2. Here the sequenced sample was unstimulated CD8+ T cells sorted from spleen or lymph node cells, taken before transplant. This TCR derives from a human donor who was the organ donor for an intestinal transplant. The CDR3 nucleotides read TGCGCCAGCAGCTTGGAAGGGACTAGCGGGGGGGGCGCAGATACGCAGTATTTT. Protein product: CASSLEGTSGGGADTQYF.